This T cell receptor beta chain was sequenced for a study of blood T cell repertoires in COVID-19 (dated by TCRdb to about 2020). About the investigation overall: Samples covering the acute and convalescent phases of COVID-19 were provided by collaborators in the United States, Italy and Spain. The prospective study material was composed of cDNA or gDNA derived from T cells, B-cell-depleted T cells, or PBMCs. The dataset comprised deeply sampled blood TCRbeta repertoires from subjects exposed to, actively infected with, or recovered from COVID-19. The repertoires were made available in a free public database intended to serve as a resource for research on the immune response to SARS-CoV-2. Samples came from the ongoing ImmuneRACE study (first 160 participants) plus 1,254 subjects from 6 global collaborators. A de-identified subject ID, COVID-19 status, age in years and sex were almost always included in the sample metadata. Where HLA class I and class II types were available, the types were taken from metadata supplied by the sample provider, not from assay-based typing.

Concerning this clone itself: No cognate antigen has been identified for it. No quality values exist for individual bases; no much larger clone is one base distant.

TCRbeta CDR3 regions were amplified from genomic DNA by means of the immunoSEQ Assay, a bias-controlled multiplex PCR. The study's processing was this. The number of nucleated cells in each sample was estimated by amplification of reference gene primers within the assay. Sequence reads were collapsed and filtered to measure the absolute abundance of every unique TCRbeta CDR3 rearrangement. Productive Simpson clonality was computed per sample as the square root of Simpson's diversity index over productive rearrangements. The immuneACCESS repertoire file appears here via TCRdb, limited to in-frame rearrangements. These files lack a portion of the clones; in checked studies, under half of the deficit traces to unresolved V genes, and the cause of the others is not known. V, J and clone size are those of that table, while D and trimming were read from the DNA. This sample is represented by fewer than 60,000 clones; about 80% of them were singletons. Jointly, the top ten make up 8.8% of the sample.

The junction carries 11 bases between V and J, which are trimmed by 3 bases and 3 bases respectively. The germline V gene (reference sequence) specifies MNHEY as CDR1 and SMNVEV as CDR2. Counted from cysteine to phenylalanine, this CDR3 has 14 amino acids. CDR3 DNA only is kept here, 42 bases in frame from base 1. Collaborating institutions collected whole blood in K2EDTA tubes following their own protocols. Collaborator samples were shipped for TCRbeta analysis as frozen whole blood, isolated PBMCs, or DNA extracted from either sample type. Broader findings and caveats from the paper: The amount of clinical and demographic metadata varied by source and participant and was provided uncurated.

The receptor was derived from a man between 60 and 75 years old with acute or convalescent COVID-19. The chain links TRBV27 with TRBJ1-2; D gene: possibly TRBD1, on 5 matching bases. Input material: peripheral blood. The nucleotides are TGTGCCAGCAGTTTTCGAATAGGGGACTATGGCTACACCTTC. It is translated as CASSFRIGDYGYTF.